The T cell receptor (beta chain) under discussion was sequenced for a study of CD8+ T cells in alopecia areata. Whole-study context: Tofacitinib ran 6 to 18 months, followed by 6 months off drug.

The authors extracted RNA and reverse transcribed it into cDNA as the sequencing template. Method: immunoSEQ multiplex PCR; TCRdb's copy keeps in-frame clones and lacks some. The sample records over 95,000 clones, less than 60% being singletons. Treatment reported: oral pan-JAK inhibitor, 5-10 mg twice daily. Alopecia areata patients gave lesional scalp punch biopsies and peripheral blood samples. Study-wide results and caveats: Within the top 100, expanded CD8+ clones significantly decreased with tofacitinib, as did scalp clonality. Clonality exceeded that of normal scalp in lesional scalp, most notably in alopecia totalis/universalis.

This CDR3 contains 16 residues. With V trimmed by 2 bases and J by 4 bases, 8 bases remained unmatched. Germline values: CDR1 SGHRS, CDR2 YFSETQ. Turning to this clone: The antigen is not known.

The material sequenced was CD4+ T cells sorted from blood, taken at week 24, from a patient treated with tofacitinib. The V gene is TRBV5-1, the J gene TRBJ2-5; 10 bases map to TRBD2. The TCR comes from a human donor with alopecia areata. CDR3 bases: TGCGCCAGCAGCTTCTCACCGGGACTAGCGCGAGAGACCCAGTACTTC. It codes for CASSFSPGLARETQYF.